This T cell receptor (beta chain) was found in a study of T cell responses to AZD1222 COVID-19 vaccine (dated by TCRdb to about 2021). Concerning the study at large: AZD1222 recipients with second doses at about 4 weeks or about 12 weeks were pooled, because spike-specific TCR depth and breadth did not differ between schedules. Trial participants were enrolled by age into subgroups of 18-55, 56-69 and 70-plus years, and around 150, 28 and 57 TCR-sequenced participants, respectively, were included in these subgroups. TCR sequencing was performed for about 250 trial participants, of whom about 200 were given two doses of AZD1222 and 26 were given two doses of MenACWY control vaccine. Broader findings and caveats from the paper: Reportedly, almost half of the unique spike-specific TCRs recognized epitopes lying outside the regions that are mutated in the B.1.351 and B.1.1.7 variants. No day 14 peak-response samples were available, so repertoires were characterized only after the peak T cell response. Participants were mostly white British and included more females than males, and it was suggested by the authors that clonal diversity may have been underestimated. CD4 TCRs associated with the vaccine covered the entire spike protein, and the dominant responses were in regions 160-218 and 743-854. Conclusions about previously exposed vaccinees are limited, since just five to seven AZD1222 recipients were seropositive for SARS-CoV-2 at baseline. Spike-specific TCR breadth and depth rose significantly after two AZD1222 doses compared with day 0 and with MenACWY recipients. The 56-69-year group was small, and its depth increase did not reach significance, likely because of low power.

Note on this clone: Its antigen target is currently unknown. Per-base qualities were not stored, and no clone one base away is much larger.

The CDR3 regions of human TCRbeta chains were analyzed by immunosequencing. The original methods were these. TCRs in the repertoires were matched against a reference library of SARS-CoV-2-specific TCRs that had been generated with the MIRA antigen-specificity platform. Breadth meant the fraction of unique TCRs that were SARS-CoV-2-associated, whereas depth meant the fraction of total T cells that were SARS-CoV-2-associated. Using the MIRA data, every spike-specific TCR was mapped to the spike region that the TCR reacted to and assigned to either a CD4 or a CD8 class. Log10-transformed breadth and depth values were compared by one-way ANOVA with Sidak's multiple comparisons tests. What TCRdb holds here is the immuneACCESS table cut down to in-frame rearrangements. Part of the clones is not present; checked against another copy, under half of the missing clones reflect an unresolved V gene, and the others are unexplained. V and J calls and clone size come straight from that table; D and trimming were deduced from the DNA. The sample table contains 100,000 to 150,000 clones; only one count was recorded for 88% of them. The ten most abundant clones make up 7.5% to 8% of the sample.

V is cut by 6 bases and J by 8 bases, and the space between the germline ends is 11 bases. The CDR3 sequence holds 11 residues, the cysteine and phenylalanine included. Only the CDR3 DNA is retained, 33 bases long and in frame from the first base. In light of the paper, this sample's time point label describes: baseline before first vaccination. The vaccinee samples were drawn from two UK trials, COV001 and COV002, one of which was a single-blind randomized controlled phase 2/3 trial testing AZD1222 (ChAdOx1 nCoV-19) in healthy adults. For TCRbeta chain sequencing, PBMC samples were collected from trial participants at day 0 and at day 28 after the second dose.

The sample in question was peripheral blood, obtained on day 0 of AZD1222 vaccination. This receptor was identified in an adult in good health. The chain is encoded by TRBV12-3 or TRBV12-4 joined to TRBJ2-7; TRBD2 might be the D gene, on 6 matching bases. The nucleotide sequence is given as TGTGCCAGCAGCCCCGGGGGAAAGCAGTACTTC. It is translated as CASSPGGKQYF.